This T cell receptor (beta chain) came from a study of spatial heterogeneity in lung cancer. The study, taken as a whole, reports: Blood showed ubiquitous tumor TCRs more often at resection than at routine follow-up.

Germline V CDR1 and CDR2: SGHTA, FQGNSA. This CDR3 region has 12 residues. With 3 bases removed from V and 5 bases from J, the gap between germline ends came to 5 bases. TCR cDNA molecules each had a unique molecular identifier. TCRdb analysed the 5' RACE reads with MiXCR anew, one entry per CDR3 protein. The table records tens of thousands of distinct CDR3 sequences, around 5.3% of them present only once. This clonotype is medium-sized within its sample. Its antigen is unknown. Time point indicated: sample taken at primary tumor resection. The donors, about 74 patients with untreated early-stage non-small cell lung cancer, provided the samples.

The receptor's source is a male donor with early-stage non-small cell lung cancer. Sample: PBMCs, taken at surgery. This chain connects TRBV7-2 to TRBJ2-1; D may be TRBD2 (5 bases). In DNA form, the CDR3 reads TGTGCCAGCAGCTTCGGGGACAATGAGCAGTTCTTC. It yields the protein CASSFGDNEQFF.